This record looks at one T cell receptor (beta chain) sequence and its context. Its antigen is still unknown. V was cut by 5 bases and J by 5 bases, with 18 bases left in between. Looked up from germline, CDR1 is SGHTA and CDR2 is FQGTGA. This CDR3 region has 16 residues. Time point: week 11, during vaccination. Each dose of the vaccine consisted of 300 ug of mutant IDH1 20-mer peptide, with topical imiquimod. This entry belongs to a study of a mutant IDH1 vaccine in newly diagnosed glioma. Study-level background: Eight vaccinations were given in weeks 1, 3, 5, 7, 11, 15, 19 and 23. Beginning 4-6 weeks after radiotherapy alone, or with temozolomide cycles, vaccination took place.

Only in-frame clones appear in the TCRdb table, and some are missing; sequencing was by immunoSEQ multiplex PCR. The profile shows more than 55,000 clones, around 80% of them singletons. Study-wide findings and caveats: Evidence of vaccine-induced immune responses was documented in 85% to 95% of patients.

V gene TRBV7-3 combines with J gene TRBJ2-2; possible D gene TRBD2, 6 bases. The sequencing here drew on PBMCs, taken from a glioma patient whose treatment included an IDH1 peptide vaccine. The TCR comes from a man aged 25 to 45 with glioma. The CDR3 reads CASSPNDSGGTGELFF. As DNA, the CDR3 is TGTGCCAGCAGCCCAAACGACAGTGGAGGGACCGGGGAGCTGTTTTTT.